The clone carrying this TCR beta chain was picked up many times. As yet, its antigen is unknown. This sample was taken from a study of Graves' ophthalmopathy and Graves' hyperthyroidism. The germline V gene encodes CDR1 DFQATT and CDR2 SNEGSKA (reference sequence). The CDR3 loop spans 16 amino acids. V lost 3 bases and J 7 bases, leaving 19 bases between the germline ends. Study-level results: Appearing in blood as well were most expanded thyroid clonotypes above 0.001 frequency. Sensitivity reached approximately 71% and specificity 72% to 80% when the model predicted ophthalmopathy progression.

CDR3 regions of TCR beta were amplified from RNA transcripts. HTBI primers primed a first-round RT-PCR, and a second-round multiplex PCR followed. TCRdb reanalysed the multiplex PCR reads using MiXCR and keeps one entry per CDR3 protein. The sample carries approximately 210,000 distinct CDR3 sequences, less than 30% recorded once. Sequencing was carried out using peripheral blood. The chain recombines TRBV20-1 with TRBJ1-6; TRBD1 might be the D (5 bases). The sequence came from a man aged 45-65 years with Graves' ophthalmopathy. For the CDR3, the DNA is TGCAGTGCTAGGACGAGAGGGACCCGGAACAATTCACCCCTCCACTTT. Its translation: CSARTRGTRNNSPLHF.